These T cell receptor beta chains were read from a single sample in a study of T cell responses to AZD1222 COVID-19 vaccine. The protocol was immunoSEQ multiplex PCR, while the TCRdb copy is restricted to in-frame clones and leaves out a portion. The data show approximately 150,000 clones, approximately 90% seen once. The source was peripheral blood, collected 28 days after the second dose of the MenACWY control vaccine. The receptors derive from an adult who received the MenACWY meningococcal vaccine as a control. Both conserved end residues are part of each CDR3. D genes are given only for firm matches. A row's size may be missing; if present it is once, few, many or a size class.

j_call,clone_size,d_call,v_call,cdr3_aa,cdr3_nt
TRBJ2-7,.,TRBD1,TRBV3-1/TRBV3-2,CASRSLDRGIVEQYF,TGTGCCAGCAGAAGCCTCGACAGGGGCATTGTCGAGCAGTACTTC
TRBJ1-5,.,.,TRBV25-1,CASSEAGTGNQPQHF,TGTGCCAGCAGTGAAGCGGGTACGGGTAATCAGCCCCAGCATTTT
TRBJ2-7,.,TRBD2,TRBV5-1,CASSLAAGLEAEQYF,TGCGCCAGCAGCTTGGCGGCGGGACTAGAGGCCGAGCAGTACTTC
TRBJ1-3,.,.,TRBV5-1,CASSLFGVGTAGNAIYF,TGCGCCAGCAGCTTATTCGGGGTTGGTACGGCAGGAAACGCCATATATTTT
TRBJ2-5,.,.,TRBV28,CASSLRQGHQETQYF,TGTGCCAGCAGTTTACGGCAGGGGCATCAAGAGACCCAGTACTTC
TRBJ2-7,.,TRBD2,TRBV29-1,CSVVAGPSSYEQYF,TGCAGCGTTGTAGCGGGGCCCAGCTCCTACGAGCAGTACTTC
TRBJ2-7,once,TRBD2,TRBV27,CASSLRGLYEEQYF,TGTGCCAGCAGTTTACGGGGACTATACGAGGAGCAGTACTTC
TRBJ2-3,.,TRBD2,TRBV5-5,CASSSLAGTDTQYF,TGTGCCAGCAGCTCACTAGCGGGCACAGATACGCAGTATTTT
TRBJ1-5,once,.,TRBV7-9,CASSPGNQPQHF,TGTGCCAGCAGCCCGGGCAATCAGCCCCAGCATTTT
TRBJ1-6,.,TRBD1,TRBV5-6,CASRSEPTGSSPLHF,TGTGCCAGCAGATCCGAGCCGACAGGGAGTTCACCCCTCCACTTT
TRBJ1-1,.,TRBD1,TRBV28,CASREGQRVKEAFF,TGTGCCAGTAGAGAGGGACAGCGGGTCAAGGAAGCTTTCTTT
TRBJ2-1,few,.,TRBV3-1/TRBV3-2,CASSQVLVPNEQFF,TGTGCCAGCAGCCAAGTTCTAGTCCCGAATGAGCAGTTCTTC
TRBJ2-7,.,.,TRBV4-3,CASSQDLGQGQYF,TGCGCCAGCAGCCAAGATCTAGGGCAGGGGCAGTACTTC
TRBJ1-1,.,TRBD1,TRBV12-3/TRBV12-4,CASSRQGTEAFF,TGTGCCAGCAGTCGACAGGGCACTGAAGCTTTCTTT